A selection of T cell receptor beta chains follows, all from one sample in a study of T cell responses to AZD1222 COVID-19 vaccine. The table came from immunoSEQ multiplex PCR; TCRdb's copy has only in-frame clones and leaves some out. Seen here are about 140,000 clones, approximately 80% observed once, and the top ten hold over 4%. The specimen was peripheral blood, collected on day 0 of AZD1222 vaccination. These receptors originate from an adult in good health. The CDR3 runs from the conserved cysteine through the conserved F or W.

J	V	CDR3
TRBJ2-7	TRBV5-1	CASSLYSGTQRTPHIYEQYF
TRBJ1-3	TRBV2	CASTEGYVDAGDTIYF
TRBJ2-6	TRBV19	CASSIDGTGFDSGANVLTF
TRBJ1-3	TRBV2	CASSKGPSSGNTIYF
TRBJ2-7	TRBV5-6	CASSLLTYEQYF
TRBJ2-5	TRBV19	CASSTSSGGGETQYF
TRBJ1-5	TRBV7-2	CASSLKGNQPQHF
TRBJ2-2	TRBV7-8	CASSSGQGHTGELFF
TRBJ1-5	TRBV28	CASNSGIEAQHF
TRBJ1-1	TRBV30	CAWRTSERATEAFF
TRBJ2-7	TRBV6-1	CASSEEGIGGQAYYEQYF